This T cell receptor beta chain stems from a study of blood T cell repertoires in COVID-19. Study summary: Material from acute and convalescent COVID-19 was sourced from the United States, Italy and Spain.

In the original analysis: Reference gene primer amplification gave estimated nucleated cell counts. Sequencing used immunoSEQ multiplex PCR; TCRdb keeps in-frame clones, though not all of them. V and J calls plus clone size are reproduced from that table; the DNA served to infer D and trimming. The sample shows 100,000 to 150,000 clones, approximately 81% of them seen only once. Germline CDR1 is MNHEY and CDR2 is SVGAGI. The CDR3 runs 13 residues. V was pared by 7 bases and J by 5 bases, with 4 bases of the junction left unmatched. This TCR derives from a man between 35 and 55 years old with active or convalescent COVID-19. This chain uses TRBV6-5 with TRBJ2-2; 7 bases fit TRBD1. Sample: peripheral blood. The CDR3 region has the DNA TGTGCCAGCAAGGGACAGCTAACCGGGGAGCTGTTTTTT. It specifies CASKGQLTGELFF.